One and the same sample provided the 18 T cell receptor beta chains below, sequenced in a study of blood T cells in healthy people across ages. The use of a sample-barcoded 5' primer and a J-beta primer mix characterized a second PCR of 7 to 11 cycles. TCRdb re-analysed the 5' RACE reads in MiXCR, keeping a single row per CDR3 protein. Of around 1.7 million distinct CDR3 sequences detected, 28% appear once; the ten largest clones hold roughly 8.2%. The sequenced sample consisted of blood. These receptors all come from a young woman in good health.

This clonotype was recorded many times. The V call is TRBV12-3 or TRBV12-4, the J call TRBJ1-4; tentative D call: TRBD1 (5 bases). The CDR3 length is 14 residues. Trimming cost V 6 bases and J 6 bases, with 14 bases left between them. CDR3 nucleotide sequence: TGTGCCAGCAGCTACAGGAATGCTTATGAAAAACTGTTTTTT. It yields the protein CASSYRNAYEKLFF.

This chain joins TRBV7-2 and TRBJ2-1; possible D gene TRBD1, 6 bases. Germline values: CDR1 SGHTA, CDR2 FQGNSA. Trimming cost V 5 bases and J 8 bases, with 16 bases left between them. The CDR3 extends over 14 amino acids. This chain's CDR3 is CASSPQRTAHEQFF. Here the CDR3 DNA reads TGTGCCAGCAGCCCGCAACGGACAGCCCATGAGCAGTTCTTC.

This clonotype came up many times. J is TRBJ2-7 and V is TRBV20-1; D possibly corresponds to TRBD2 (5 bases). The germline CDR1 and CDR2 sequences are DFQATT and SNEGSKA (reference sequence). The CDR3 is 13 residues long. Trimming removed 0 bases at V and 4 bases at J, with 10 bases between. The chain's CDR3 is CSAREWERYEQYF. In nucleotides, the CDR3 is TGCAGTGCTAGAGAATGGGAGAGGTACGAGCAGTACTTC.

This clonotype has just a few counts. The CDR3 DNA sequence: TGTGCCAGCAGTAAGAATAGCGGGGGGACCACCGGGGAGCTGTTTTTT. Protein product: CASSKNSGGTTGELFF. This sequence joins TRBV12-3 or TRBV12-4 and TRBJ2-2; TRBD2 agrees at 10 bases. This CDR3 contains 16 residues. V lost 5 bases, J lost 4 bases, and 7 bases stayed unmatched.

For this clonotype: This clone may be a read error of a much larger clone one base away. This sequence joins TRBV4-1 and TRBJ2-7, with 9 bases fitting TRBD1. Germline V gene lookup returns CDR1 MGHRA and CDR2 YSYEKL. V gave up 3 bases and J gave up 3 bases; unmatched junction bases: 9. The CDR3 has 16 residues. DNA of the CDR3: TGCGCCAGCAGCCAGGCTACCGGGACAGGGCGCTACGAGCAGTACTTC. Translated: CASSQATGTGRYEQYF.

This clonotype was detected only a few times. The rearrangement links TRBV5-1 to TRBJ2-7, with D perhaps TRBD2 (6 bases). The CDR3 extends over 15 amino acids. Trimming took off 3 bases at V and 9 bases at J, with 22 bases between the two ends. Germline CDR1 SGHRS, CDR2 YFSETQ. The CDR3, as DNA: TGCGCCAGCAGCTGGGGGGACTCCTATCGGGTAGGGCAGTACTTC. Translated, it gives CASSWGDSYRVGQYF.

This clonotype showed up just a few times. This sequence joins TRBV6-5 and TRBJ1-6; possible D gene TRBD1, 5 bases. Germline assignment: CDR1 MNHEY and CDR2 SVGAGI. The V end lost 1 base, the J end lost 8 bases, and 15 bases lay between the germline ends. CDR3 length equals 16 residues. The CDR3 spells CASSYFVGRADSPLHF. The CDR3 nucleotides read TGTGCCAGCAGTTACTTCGTTGGCAGGGCGGATTCACCCCTCCACTTT.

This clonotype was observed many times. The chain links TRBV7-2 to TRBJ2-7; 9 bases agree with TRBD1. Germline V gives CDR1 SGHTA, CDR2 FQGNSA. Unmatched junction bases numbered 3, after V lost 5 bases and J lost 4 bases. This CDR3 comprises 13 residues. In DNA, the CDR3 is TGTGCCAGCAGCAAGGGACAGGGATACGAGCAGTACTTC. Its protein is CASSKGQGYEQYF.

Only a few counts were recorded for this clonotype. A much larger clone is a single base away; this may be a read error. J is TRBJ1-2 and V is TRBV20-1, with D uncertain. This CDR3 has 12 amino acids. Germline CDR1 is DFQATT and CDR2 is SNEGSKA (reference sequence). The CDR3 DNA reads as TGCAGGGCTAGGGTCCCAGGTGGAGGCTACACCTTC. Translated: CRARVPGGGYTF.

Only a few counts were recorded for this clonotype. The gene calls are TRBV20-1 and TRBJ1-1, with D possibly TRBD1 on 6 matching bases. Trimming took off 0 bases at V and 1 base at J, with 21 bases between the two ends. This CDR3 is built from 18 residues. Germline assignment: CDR1 DFQATT and CDR2 SNEGSKA (reference sequence). In nucleotides, the CDR3 is TGCAGTGCTAGAGATCCTGCGGGGGGGGCTGGGGGGAACACTGAAGCTTTCTTT. Its protein product is CSARDPAGGAGGNTEAFF.

This clonotype was counted only a few times. V is TRBV7-2 and J is TRBJ2-7, with D maybe TRBD2 (5 bases). Trimming removed 4 bases from V and 7 bases from J, with 17 bases in between. The CDR3 runs 14 residues. In germline, CDR1 is SGHTA, CDR2 FQGNSA. DNA for the CDR3: TGTGCCAGCAGCTATCCGGCCGCACCGGGGGAGCAGTACTTC. Its protein product is CASSYPAAPGEQYF.

Only a few counts were recorded for this clonotype. The V gene is TRBV28, the J gene TRBJ1-2; the match to TRBD1 covers 9 bases. The germline CDR1 and CDR2 sequences are MDHEN and SYDVKM. Unmatched junction bases numbered 9, after V lost 8 bases and J lost 8 bases. The CDR3 consists of 13 residues. CDR3 DNA: TGTGCCAGCTACAGGGGGCCTAGGGTCGGCTACACCTTC. Amino acid sequence: CASYRGPRVGYTF.

The table lists this clonotype with a few counts. V gene TRBV6-2 or TRBV6-3 combines with J gene TRBJ2-5, with TRBD2 matching over 15 bases. The CDR3 totals 17 residues. Germline V gives CDR1 MNHEY, CDR2 SVGEGT. V shed 2 bases and J 6 bases; nucleotides not matched to a gene: 7. The CDR3 region has the DNA TGTGCCAGCAGTTACCGGACTAGCGGGAGGGACGGGAAGACCCAGTACTTC. Translation gives CASSYRTSGRDGKTQYF.

This chain joins TRBV12-3 or TRBV12-4 and TRBJ1-2; 8 nucleotides agree with TRBD1. This CDR3 spans 19 amino acids. V lost 5 bases to trimming and J lost 6 bases; unmatched junction nucleotides: 23. Written as DNA, the CDR3 is TGTGCCAGCAGTCGAGGGAGACAGGGGAAACCTCGCTCAAGGGATGGCTACACCTTC. This sequence encodes CASSRGRQGKPRSRDGYTF.

This sequence joins TRBV3-1 and TRBJ2-1; 13 nucleotides match TRBD2. The CDR3 covers 16 residues. V lost 4 bases and J lost 9; bases outside the gene matches: 9. Germline CDR1 and CDR2: LGHDT and YNNKEL (reference sequence). CDR3 sequence (DNA): TGTGCCAGCAGCCCGAAACTAGCGGGAGGGCGGCGTGAGCAGTTCTTC. Translating gives CASSPKLAGGRREQFF.

The chain carries TRBV24-1 and TRBJ2-1; D gene ambiguous. CDR1 is KGHDR and CDR2 is SFDVKD in the germline V gene. V shed 3 bases and J shed 3 bases, with 20 bases lying between them. The CDR3 runs to 18 residues. The CDR3 sequence: CATSDPRWQWVNYNEQFF. In nucleotides, the CDR3 is TGTGCCACCAGTGATCCCCGCTGGCAATGGGTGAACTACAATGAGCAGTTCTTC.

This clonotype was observed a few times. The chain uses TRBV10-3 and TRBJ2-5; 8 nucleotides agree with TRBD2. The CDR3 runs 14 residues. CDR1 is ENHRY and CDR2 is SYGVKD in the germline V gene. V trimming: 2 bases; J trimming: 4 bases; junction bases outside the gene matches: 3. The chain's CDR3 is CAISEGSGTETQYF. CDR3 in DNA: TGTGCCATCAGTGAGGGTAGCGGGACAGAGACCCAGTACTTC.

The V gene is TRBV4-2, the J gene TRBJ2-1, with D possibly being TRBD2 (6 bases). There are 17 residues in the CDR3. V lost 3 bases, J lost 6 bases, and 21 bases lay in between. From germline, CDR1 is LGHNA and CDR2 YNFKEQ. The CDR3 is CASSHPMGGRSVNEQFF. The CDR3 DNA sequence: TGTGCCAGCAGCCATCCCATGGGGGGACGCAGTGTCAATGAGCAGTTCTTC.